This TCR beta chain was profiled in a study of blood T cell repertoires in COVID-19. The overall study: Whether acute or convalescent, the COVID-19 samples came from the United States, Italy and Spain.

Participants spanned ages about 18 to 100 years and resided in 20 to 30 US areas. Per the authors' pipeline: Estimation of nucleated cell counts relied on the amplification of reference gene primers. The table came from immunoSEQ multiplex PCR; TCRdb's copy has only in-frame clones and leaves some out. V and J calls and clone size follow that table, whereas D and trimming were derived from the DNA. The table shows 350,000 to 450,000 clones, with around 83% occurring only once. Trimming took off 2 bases at V and 5 bases at J, with 10 bases between the two ends. The CDR3 loop spans 14 amino acids. Germline V gene sequence: CDR1 SSHAT, CDR2 FNYEAQ (reference sequence).

The sample was PBMCs or T cells enriched from blood (not recorded which). The TCR was taken from a woman between 50 and 59 years old who had recovered from COVID-19. This sequence joins TRBV7-7 and TRBJ1-5; D is possibly TRBD1 (5 bases). The CDR3 loop is CASSLQGRDQPQHF. The CDR3 DNA follows: TGTGCCAGCAGCTTACAGGGAAGGGATCAGCCCCAGCATTTT. Variable domain in full (rest from reference TRBV7-7 and TRBJ1-5): GAGVSQSPRYKVTKRGQDVTLRCDPISSHATLYWYQQALGQGPEFLTYFNYEAQPDKSGLPSDRFSAERPEGSISTLTIQRTEQRDSAMYRCASSLQGRDQPQHFGDGTRLSIL.